Sequencing of this TCR beta chain was carried out in a study of T cell responses to AZD1222 COVID-19 vaccine. Findings and limits, study-wide: CD4 TCRs associated with vaccination spanned spike, dominating at 160-218 and 743-854. At baseline, just six or seven AZD1222 recipients tested seropositive.

V was shortened by 0 bases and J by 3 bases, with 12 bases between the two germline ends. CDR1 is PRHDT and CDR2 is FYEKMQ in the germline V gene (reference sequence). The CDR3 loop spans 15 amino acids. Repertoires were generated with immunoSEQ multiplex PCR, while TCRdb's copy carries only in-frame clones and drops some. The sample records some 130,000 clones, 80% to 95% being singletons. As for this clone: Its antigen is as yet unknown.

The chain recombines TRBV13 with TRBJ2-7; D is uncertain. This sequence originates from an adult in good health. This specimen was peripheral blood, taken on day 0 of AZD1222 vaccination. The CDR3 here is CASSLGPLNNYEQYF. Written as DNA, the CDR3 is TGTGCCAGCAGCTTAGGTCCCCTAAACAACTACGAGCAGTACTTC.